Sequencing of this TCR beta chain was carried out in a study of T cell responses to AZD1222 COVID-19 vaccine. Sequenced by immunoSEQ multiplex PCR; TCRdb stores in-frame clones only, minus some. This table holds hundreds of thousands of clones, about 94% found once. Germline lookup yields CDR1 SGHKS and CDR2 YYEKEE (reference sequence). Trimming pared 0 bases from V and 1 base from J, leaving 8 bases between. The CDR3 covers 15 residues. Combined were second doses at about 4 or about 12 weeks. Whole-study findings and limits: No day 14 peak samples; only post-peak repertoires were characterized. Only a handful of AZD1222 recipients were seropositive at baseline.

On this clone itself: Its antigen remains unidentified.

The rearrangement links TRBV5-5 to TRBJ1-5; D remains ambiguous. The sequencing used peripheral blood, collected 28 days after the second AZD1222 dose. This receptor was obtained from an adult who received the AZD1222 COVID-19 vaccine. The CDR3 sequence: CASSLVPNSNQPQHF. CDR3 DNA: TGTGCCAGCAGCTTGGTCCCGAACAGCAATCAGCCCCAGCATTTT.